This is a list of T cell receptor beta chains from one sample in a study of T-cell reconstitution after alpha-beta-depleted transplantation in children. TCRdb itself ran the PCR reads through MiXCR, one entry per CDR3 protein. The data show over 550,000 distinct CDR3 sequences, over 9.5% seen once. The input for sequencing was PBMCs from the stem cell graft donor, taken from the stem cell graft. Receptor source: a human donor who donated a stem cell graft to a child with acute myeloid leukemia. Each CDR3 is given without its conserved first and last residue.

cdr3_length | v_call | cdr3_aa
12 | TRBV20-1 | SASVGRTSYEQY
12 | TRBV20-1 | SVQPSGNTDTQY
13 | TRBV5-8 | ASSPGGISDTEAF
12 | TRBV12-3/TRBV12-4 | ASSLAPGNNEQF
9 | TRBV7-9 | ASTDLNTQY
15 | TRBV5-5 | ASSLVFREEGEQPQH
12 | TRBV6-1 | ASKLAEVTDTQY
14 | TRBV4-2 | ASSQDWGIGSYEQY
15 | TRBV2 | ASSARRQGANTGELF
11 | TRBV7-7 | ASSLIRDRTQF
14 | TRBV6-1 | ASSRGTSGRAGEQF
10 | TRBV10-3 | AISVGGDEQY
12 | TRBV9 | ASSPRISYNEQF
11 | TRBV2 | ASREEGILPQH
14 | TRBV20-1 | CARDRTSRSYNEQF
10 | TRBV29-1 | SVKDRVTEAF
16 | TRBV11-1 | ASSLMGFFGRGATEAF
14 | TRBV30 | AWSVGGTSGISEQF
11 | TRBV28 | ASRQLPSYEQY
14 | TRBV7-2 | ASSLRPRVATDTQY
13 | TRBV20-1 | SARSDRKRDQPQH
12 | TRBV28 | AVGSGVHTGELF
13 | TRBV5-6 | ASSLSRTPRGGYT
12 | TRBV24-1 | ATSDATATGELF
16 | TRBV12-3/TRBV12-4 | ASSLGQSLGATYYGYT
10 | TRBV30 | ACPRGGYGYT
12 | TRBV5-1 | ASSPSRGSYEQY
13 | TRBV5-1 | ASSPGGTSSNEQF
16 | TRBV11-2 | ASSFRDRATFSTDTQY
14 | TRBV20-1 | SAREWSREKEDTQY
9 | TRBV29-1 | SADRGLEQY
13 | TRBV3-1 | ASSQAPSSYNEQF